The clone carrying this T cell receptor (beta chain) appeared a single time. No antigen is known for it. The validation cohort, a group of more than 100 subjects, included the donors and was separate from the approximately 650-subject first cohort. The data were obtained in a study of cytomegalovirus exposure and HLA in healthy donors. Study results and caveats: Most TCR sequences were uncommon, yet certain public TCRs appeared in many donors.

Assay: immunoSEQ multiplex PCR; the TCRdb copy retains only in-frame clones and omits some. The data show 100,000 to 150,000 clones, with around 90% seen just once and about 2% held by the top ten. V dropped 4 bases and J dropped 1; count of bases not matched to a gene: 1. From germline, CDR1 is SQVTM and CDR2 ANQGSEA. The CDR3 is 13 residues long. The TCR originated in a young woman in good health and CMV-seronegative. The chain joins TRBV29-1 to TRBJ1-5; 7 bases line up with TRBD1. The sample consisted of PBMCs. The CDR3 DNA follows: TGCAGCGTTGGGGACAGAAGCAATCAGCCCCAGCATTTT. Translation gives CSVGDRSNQPQHF.